Sequencing of this TCR beta chain was carried out in a study of response to subunit inactivated influenza vaccine. This clonotype was counted ten times or more. A single record per CDR3 protein comes from TCRdb applying MiXCR to the RT-PCR reads. This repertoire shows hundreds of thousands of distinct CDR3 sequences, under 9% found once; its top ten account for 10% to 15%. Germline loops: CDR1 SQVTM, CDR2 ANQGSEA. Trimming removed 3 bases from V and 2 bases from J, with 7 bases in between. CDR3 length: 12 residues. The source of this sequence is a man between 50 and 69 years old who received an inactivated influenza vaccine. The source was PBMCs from blood, collected less than 30 months after vaccination. The chain has TRBV29-1 and TRBJ2-5; D perhaps matches TRBD1 (5 bases). Written as DNA, the CDR3 is TGCAGCGTTGATGACAGACAAGAGACCCAGTACTTC. It yields the protein CSVDDRQETQYF. Supplemented by reference TRBV29-1 and TRBJ2-5, the full variable domain reads SAVISQKPSRDICQRGTSLTIQCQVDSQVTMMFWYRQQPGQSLTLIATANQGSEATYESGFVIDKFPISRPNLTFSTLTVSNMSPEDSSIYLCSVDDRQETQYFGPGTRLLVL.